The 28 T cell receptor beta chains in this list originate from one sample, sequenced in a study of CD8 T cells in Susac syndrome. Reverse transcription of roughly 0.5 to 1 ug RNA was performed with random hexamers. One entry per CDR3 protein, called by TCRdb with MiXCR from the immunoSEQ multiplex PCR reads. The repertoire holds roughly 200,000 distinct CDR3 sequences, with approximately 95% as singletons. Material for sequencing was CD4+ T cells from PBMCs. The receptors derive from a human donor with multiple sclerosis.

The chain is built from TRBV7-3 and TRBJ2-3; unclear D gene. The V gene's germline CDR1 is SGHTA and CDR2 FQGTGA. The CDR3 has 14 residues. Trimming pared 2 bases from V and 4 bases from J, leaving 10 bases between. Here the CDR3 DNA reads TGTGCCAGCAGCTTATTTGCGCATCCAGATACGCAGTATTTT. Encoded protein: CASSLFAHPDTQYF.

The rearrangement links TRBV15 to TRBJ1-3; tentatively, D is TRBD1 (6 bases). Trimming took 1 base from V and 5 from J, leaving 9 bases between them. Germline assignment: CDR1 LNHNV and CDR2 YYDKDF (reference sequence). The CDR3 covers 14 residues. The CDR3 loop reads CATSRVDRRNTIYF. The CDR3 nucleotides are TGTGCCACCAGCAGAGTGGACAGAAGAAACACCATATATTTT.

This rearrangement joins TRBV5-1 to TRBJ1-1, with 9 bases fitting TRBD1. The V and J ends lost 3 bases and 5 bases, in that order; junction bases with no gene match: 14. CDR1 is SGHRS and CDR2 is YFSETQ in the germline V gene. The CDR3 totals 17 residues. CDR3 amino acids: CASSYMQRQGERTEAFF. The CDR3 DNA follows: TGCGCCAGCAGCTACATGCAACGACAGGGGGAAAGGACTGAAGCTTTCTTT. Together with reference TRBV5-1 and TRBJ1-1, the CDR3 gives the full variable domain: KAGVTQTPRYLIKTRGQQVTLSCSPISGHRSVSWYQQTPGQGLQFLFEYFSETQRNKGNFPGRFSGRQFSNSRSEMNVSTLELGDSALYLCASSYMQRQGERTEAFFGQGTRLTVV.

V gene TRBV6-1 combines with J gene TRBJ2-7; the match to TRBD1 covers 7 bases. CDR1 and CDR2 from the germline V gene are MNHNS and SASEGT. The CDR3 totals 13 residues. Unmatched junction bases numbered 3, after V lost 6 bases and J lost 1 base. The CDR3 sequence is CASRWTGSYEQYF. The CDR3 DNA follows: TGTGCCAGCAGGTGGACAGGATCCTACGAGCAGTACTTC.

The chain combines TRBV5-6 with TRBJ1-4; TRBD1 agrees at 7 bases. Germline V gene data show CDR1 as SGHDT and CDR2 as YYEEEE. After removal of 2 bases from V and 8 bases from J, the junction contained 6 bases not matched to a gene. The CDR3 runs to 14 residues. CDR3 in amino acids: CASSFDRVDEKLFF. The CDR3 nucleotides are TGTGCCAGCAGCTTCGACAGGGTTGACGAAAAACTGTTTTTT. Full variable domain (remainder filled in from reference TRBV5-6 and TRBJ1-4): DAGVTQSPTHLIKTRGQQVTLRCSPKSGHDTVSWYQQALGQGPQFIFQYYEEEERQRGNFPDRFSGHQFPNYSSELNVNALLLGDSALYLCASSFDRVDEKLFFGSGTQLSVL.

The chain has TRBV10-3 and TRBJ1-5, with 7 nucleotides matching TRBD1. The germline CDR1 and CDR2 sequences are ENHRY and SYGVKD. The V segment lost 11 bases and the J segment 3 bases; nucleotides outside the gene matches: 10. The CDR3 has 14 residues. CDR3 in amino acids: CAVRGTGDNQPQHF. For the CDR3, the DNA is TGTGCCGTAAGGGGTACAGGGGACAATCAGCCCCAGCATTTT.

This rearrangement joins TRBV28 to TRBJ2-7, with D possibly being TRBD2 (6 bases). V was shortened by 3 bases and J by 4 bases, with 13 bases between the two germline ends. This CDR3 has 14 amino acids. The germline V gene encodes CDR1 MDHEN and CDR2 SYDVKM. CDR3 protein: CASSLEGVLYEQYF. CDR3 DNA: TGTGCCAGCAGTTTGGAGGGAGTACTTTACGAGCAGTACTTC.

The chain recombines TRBV11-2 with TRBJ1-5; D is uncertain. Trimming pared 1 base from V and 5 bases from J, leaving 9 bases between. Germline assignment: CDR1 SGHAT and CDR2 FQNNGV. The CDR3 totals 14 residues. CDR3 DNA: TGTGCCAGCAGCTTAGGCCGCTCTGATCAGCCCCAGCATTTT. Protein product: CASSLGRSDQPQHF.

V usage is TRBV5-6 and J usage is TRBJ2-7; a possible D gene is TRBD1 (5 bases). CDR3 size: 16 residues. Trimming pared 0 bases from V and 2 bases from J, leaving 15 bases between. The V gene's germline CDR1 is SGHDT and CDR2 YYEEEE. DNA of the CDR3: TGTGCCAGCAGCTTGGAGGTTGGGGCAGCCACCTACGAGCAGTACTTC. Translated, it gives CASSLEVGAATYEQYF.

CDR3 bases: TGTGCCAGCTCATCCCCCCGGACAGGAGAAAAGTACTTC. Translating gives CASSSPRTGEKYF. This chain joins TRBV18 and TRBJ2-7; 7 bases are shared with TRBD1. Losses at the gene ends were 5 bases for V and 11 bases for J; bases not matched to a gene: 12. Germline CDR1 and CDR2: KGHSH and LQKENI. The CDR3 runs to 13 residues.

The CDR3 protein is CASSSGGQIYGYTF. The CDR3 coding sequence is TGTGCCAGCAGCTCGGGTGGACAGATCTATGGCTACACCTTC. This chain connects TRBV5-6 to TRBJ1-2, with D tentatively TRBD1 (6 bases). Trimming cost V 3 bases and J 4 bases, with 13 bases left between them. The CDR3 consists of 14 residues. Germline lookup yields CDR1 SGHDT and CDR2 YYEEEE.

The V and J genes are TRBV12-3 or TRBV12-4 and TRBJ1-2; TRBD1 might be the D (5 bases). With 5 bases removed from V and 0 bases from J, the gap between germline ends came to 10 bases. The CDR3 is 14 amino acids. The CDR3 DNA reads TGTGCCAGCAGTAGGGGTTTAGCTAACTATGGCTACACCTTC. As protein: CASSRGLANYGYTF.

V and J are TRBV30 and TRBJ1-1; perhaps TRBD1 as D (5 bases). V gave up 0 bases and J gave up 4 bases, with 9 bases separating them. Per germline, CDR1 GTSNPN and CDR2 SVGIG (reference sequence). The CDR3 is 13 amino acids. CDR3 amino acids: CAWSVTGFTEAFF. The DNA of the CDR3 is TGTGCCTGGAGTGTAACAGGATTCACTGAAGCTTTCTTT. Supplemented by reference TRBV30 and TRBJ1-1, the full variable domain reads SQTIHQWPATLVQPVGSPLSLECTVEGTSNPNLYWYRQAAGRGLQLLFYSVGIGQISSEVPQNLSASRPQDRQFILSSKKLLLSDSGFYLCAWSVTGFTEAFFGQGTRLTVV.

The CDR3 DNA is TGTGCCAGCAGCTTAACCGACACTGAAGCTTTCTTT. Its protein is CASSLTDTEAFF. The chain combines TRBV7-9 with TRBJ1-1; D unclear. The CDR3 spans 12 residues. Germline values: CDR1 SEHNR, CDR2 FQNEAQ (reference sequence). With 2 bases removed from V and 3 bases from J, the gap between germline ends came to 4 bases.

J is TRBJ2-3 and V is TRBV9; maybe TRBD1 (5 bases). Germline lookup yields CDR1 SGDLS and CDR2 YYNGEE. The CDR3 is 15 amino acids. The germline V and J ends were trimmed by 3 bases and 9 bases, with 20 bases remaining between them. The CDR3 spells CASSDQGTVLSTQYF. The DNA of the CDR3 is TGTGCCAGCAGCGACCAGGGAACCGTATTATCCACGCAGTATTTT.

This clonotype has only a few counts. The chain links TRBV6-1 to TRBJ2-5, with unresolved D. The germline V gene encodes CDR1 MNHNS and CDR2 SASEGT. There are 10 residues in the CDR3. V gave up 10 bases and J gave up 5 bases, with 8 bases separating them. The CDR3 sequence is CATHRETQYF. In DNA form, the CDR3 reads TGTGCCACCCACCGGGAGACCCAGTACTTC.

This sequence joins TRBV29-1 and TRBJ2-7; either TRBD1 or TRBD2 may supply D (5 bases each). Germline CDR1 reads SQVTM; CDR2 reads ANQGSEA. Trimming left V 7 bases short and J 6 bases short, with 19 bases between. The CDR3 extends over 13 amino acids. The CDR3 spells CSAGGTMLPEQYF. The DNA for the CDR3 is TGCAGCGCTGGGGGAACAATGTTGCCCGAGCAGTACTTC.

The chain employs TRBV10-2 and TRBJ2-3; D may correspond to TRBD1 or TRBD2 (5 bases each). Germline CDR1 reads WSHSY; CDR2 reads SAAADI. The length of the CDR3 is 15 residues. V was trimmed by 3 bases and J by 0 bases, leaving 10 bases between them. CDR3 amino acids: CASSEHGASTDTQYF. CDR3 in DNA: TGCGCCAGCAGTGAACACGGGGCTAGCACAGATACGCAGTATTTT.

The V call is TRBV7-9, the J call TRBJ2-7, with TRBD1 identical over 8 bases. V was clipped by 4 bases and J by 6 bases; unmatched bases: 8. Germline V lookup: CDR1 SEHNR, CDR2 FQNEAQ (reference sequence). The CDR3 contains 14 residues. Written as DNA, the CDR3 is TGTGCCAGCAGCTGGACAGGGTCCGGAAGCGAGCAGTACTTC. It yields the protein CASSWTGSGSEQYF.

J is TRBJ1-5 and V is TRBV30, with D possibly TRBD1 on 5 matching bases. Per the germline V gene, CDR1 is GTSNPN and CDR2 is SVGIG (reference sequence). This CDR3 contains 12 residues. V lost 2 bases to trimming and J lost 6 bases, with 8 bases between them. The CDR3 DNA sequence: TGTGCCTGGAGTAGGGGTATTCAGCCCCAGCATTTT. Translating gives CAWSRGIQPQHF. The whole variable domain, remainder taken from reference TRBV30 and TRBJ1-5, is SQTIHQWPATLVQPVGSPLSLECTVEGTSNPNLYWYRQAAGRGLQLLFYSVGIGQISSEVPQNLSASRPQDRQFILSSKKLLLSDSGFYLCAWSRGIQPQHFGDGTRLSIL.

The V and J genes are TRBV7-2 and TRBJ1-2; D not resolved. V lost 5 bases to trimming and J lost 8 bases, with 15 bases between them. Germline CDR1 SGHTA, CDR2 FQGNSA. The CDR3 is 13 amino acids. CDR3 in amino acids: CASSPRNIAGYTF. The CDR3 region has the DNA TGTGCCAGCAGCCCTAGGAATATAGCCGGCTACACCTTC.

The CDR3 DNA is TGTGCCTGGAGTGTACAGGGCAGGGAGTCACCGTATTTT. It translates to CAWSVQGRESPYF. V gene TRBV30 combines with J gene TRBJ2-3, with D tentatively TRBD1 (6 bases). The CDR3 totals 13 residues. Germline loops: CDR1 GTSNPN, CDR2 SVGIG (reference sequence). Deletions cut 0 bases from V and 14 bases from J, with 18 bases between.

The CDR3 is CASSSGTGGNSPLHF. CDR3 coding DNA: TGTGCCAGCAGCTCAGGGACAGGGGGAAATTCACCCCTCCACTTT. This chain uses TRBV7-9 with TRBJ1-6, with 11 bases that match TRBD1. The CDR3 runs 15 residues. V lost 4 bases to trimming and J lost 7 bases; unmatched junction nucleotides: 3. Per germline, CDR1 SEHNR and CDR2 FQNEAQ (reference sequence). Full variable domain (outside the CDR3, taken from reference TRBV7-9 and TRBJ1-6): DTGVSQNPRHKITKRGQNVTFRCDPISEHNRLYWYRQTLGQGPEFLTYFQNEAQLEKSRLLSDRFSAERPKGSFSTLEIQRTEQGDSAMYLCASSSGTGGNSPLHFGNGTRLTVT.

This clonotype has a handful of counts. Here the CDR3 reads CASSVGGSSYEQYF. In nucleotides, the CDR3 is TGTGCCAGCAGCGTTGGGGGGAGCTCCTACGAGCAGTACTTC. This chain links TRBV9 with TRBJ2-7; a possible D gene is TRBD2 (6 bases). This CDR3 comprises 14 residues. V lost 2 bases and J 0 bases, leaving 9 bases between the germline ends. CDR1 is SGDLS, CDR2 YYNGEE, per germline.

The CDR3 coding sequence is TGTGCCACCACCCCCGCGGGACAGCTCTACGAGCAGTACTTC. Protein product: CATTPAGQLYEQYF. The V call is TRBV5-4, the J call TRBJ2-7, with D possibly being TRBD1 (7 bases). This CDR3 comprises 14 residues. Germline-derived CDR1 and CDR2 are SGHNT and YYREEE (reference sequence). V dropped 9 bases and J dropped 3 bases, with 19 bases sitting between them.

V is TRBV7-2 and J is TRBJ2-7; D may be TRBD1 (7 bases). This CDR3 comprises 14 residues. Trimming pared 3 bases from V and 4 bases from J, leaving 13 bases between. Looked up from germline, CDR1 is SGHTA and CDR2 is FQGNSA. In DNA form, the CDR3 reads TGTGCCAGCAGCTTGGAGGGGGCGCGGTACGAGCAGTACTTC. It encodes CASSLEGARYEQYF.

The chain has TRBV4-3 and TRBJ1-1; no firm D call. In germline, CDR1 is LGHNA, CDR2 YSLEER. Trimming shortened V by 4 bases and J by 8 bases, and 14 bases separated the two germline ends. CDR3 length: 13 amino acids. The CDR3 sequence: CASSLELHNEAFF. In DNA, the CDR3 is TGCGCCAGCAGCCTAGAATTACATAACGAAGCTTTCTTT.

The J gene is TRBJ2-7, the V gene TRBV4-2; tentative D call: TRBD2 (5 bases). V was trimmed by 0 bases and J by 5 bases, leaving 20 bases between them. In germline, CDR1 is LGHNA, CDR2 YNFKEQ. The CDR3 loop spans 17 amino acids. CDR3 region: CASSQEGQDFGVHEQYF. CDR3 sequence (DNA): TGTGCCAGCAGCCAAGAGGGTCAGGATTTCGGGGTCCACGAGCAGTACTTC.